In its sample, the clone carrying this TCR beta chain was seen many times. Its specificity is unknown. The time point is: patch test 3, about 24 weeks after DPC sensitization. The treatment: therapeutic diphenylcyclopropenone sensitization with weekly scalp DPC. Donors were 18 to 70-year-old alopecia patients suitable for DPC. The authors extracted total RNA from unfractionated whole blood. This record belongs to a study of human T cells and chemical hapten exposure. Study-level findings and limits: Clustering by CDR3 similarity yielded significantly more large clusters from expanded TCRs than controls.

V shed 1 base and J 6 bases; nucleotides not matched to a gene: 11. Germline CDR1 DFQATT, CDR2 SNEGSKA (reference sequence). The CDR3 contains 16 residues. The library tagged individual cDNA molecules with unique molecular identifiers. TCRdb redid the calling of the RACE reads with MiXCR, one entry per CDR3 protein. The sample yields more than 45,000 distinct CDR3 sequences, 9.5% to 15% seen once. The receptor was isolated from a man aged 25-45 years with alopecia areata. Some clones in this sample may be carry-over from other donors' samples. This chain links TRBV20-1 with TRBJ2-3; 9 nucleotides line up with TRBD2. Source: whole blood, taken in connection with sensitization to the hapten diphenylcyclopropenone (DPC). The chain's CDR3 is CSARVGAGGPVDTQYF. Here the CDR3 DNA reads TGCAGTGCTAGAGTTGGAGCGGGGGGACCAGTGGATACGCAGTATTTT.